These 7 T cell receptor beta chains were all obtained from the same sample, sequenced in a study of blood T cell repertoires in COVID-19 (dated by TCRdb to the early 2020s). The library was obtained by the immunoSEQ multiplex PCR assay. Imported from immuneACCESS, the table was reduced by TCRdb to in-frame sequences with V and J called. These copies leave out some clones; in studies compared against another copy, an unresolved V gene accounts for under half, and the cause of the remainder is not known. The table for this sample lists about 180,000 clones; about 82% of them were counted only once. The top ten hold 6.5% of the sample. Sequenced material: peripheral blood. These receptors were obtained from a man between 65 and 85 years old with active or convalescent COVID-19.

This chain joins TRBV19 and TRBJ2-7, with 9 bases fitting TRBD1. V was clipped by 3 bases and J by 1 base; unmatched bases: 1. The CDR3 is 14 amino acids. Germline V gives CDR1 LNHDA, CDR2 SQIVND (reference sequence). CDR3 loop: CASSMGQGSYEQYF. The DNA for the CDR3 is TGTGCCAGTAGTATGGGACAGGGATCCTACGAGCAGTACTTC.

V and J are TRBV5-1 and TRBJ2-7, with 7 bases matching TRBD2. CDR1 SGHRS and CDR2 YFSETQ come from the germline V gene. The CDR3 sequence is 14 residues long. Trimming at V came to 7 bases and at J to 6 bases, leaving 13 bases not matched to a gene. The CDR3 coding sequence is TGCGCCAGCGGCGATGGGGGAGGGGCGCGCGAGCAGTACTTC. This codes for CASGDGGGAREQYF.

The CDR3 sequence is CASSYTGLAGGKLESTDTQYF. The CDR3 DNA follows: TGTGCCAGCAGTTACACCGGACTAGCGGGGGGTAAATTGGAGAGCACAGATACGCAGTATTTT. The chain recombines TRBV6-2 or TRBV6-3 with TRBJ2-3; TRBD2 matches 14 bases. Germline V CDR1 and CDR2: MNHEY, SVGEGT. The CDR3 is 21 amino acids. The J segment lost 0 bases and the V segment lost 2 bases, leaving 13 bases of the junction unmatched.

The rearrangement links TRBV10-2 to TRBJ1-6; D gene ambiguous. V was clipped by 5 bases and J by 4 bases, with 9 bases between them. Germline V gene sequence: CDR1 WSHSY, CDR2 SAAADI. This CDR3 has 14 amino acids. In nucleotides, the CDR3 is TGCGCCAGCAGTTACGGGGAGTATAATTCACCCCTCCACTTT. It specifies CASSYGEYNSPLHF.

This sequence joins TRBV30 and TRBJ2-1; 9 bases match TRBD2. Germline V gene lookup returns CDR1 GTSNPN and CDR2 SVGIG (reference sequence). V gave up 0 bases and J gave up 7 bases; unmatched junction bases: 7. The CDR3 is 15 residues long. For the CDR3, the DNA is TGTGCCTGGAGTGTAGGTAGCGGGAGTGGTAATGAGCAGTTCTTC. Its protein is CAWSVGSGSGNEQFF.

The rearrangement joins TRBV27 to TRBJ1-1, with no clear D. In germline, CDR1 is MNHEY, CDR2 SMNVEV (reference sequence). The ends were cut back, 3 bases at V and 1 base at J, with 15 bases in the middle. The CDR3 consists of 16 residues. The DNA of the CDR3 is TGTGCCAGCAGTTTTCGGCCAGGTACCGGGAACACTGAAGCTTTCTTT. This translates into CASSFRPGTGNTEAFF.

The chain carries TRBV6-5 and TRBJ1-2; D is undetermined. Germline assignment: CDR1 MNHEY and CDR2 SVGAGI. The CDR3 sequence is 12 residues long. Trimming cost V 10 bases and J 4 bases, with 13 bases left between them. Here the CDR3 DNA reads TGTGCCACCCAGAAGGGAGGCTATGGCTACACCTTC. Residues: CATQKGGYGYTF.